A selection of T cell receptor beta chains follows, all from one sample in a study of T cell clones after liver transplantation. Sequencing used immunoSEQ multiplex PCR; TCRdb keeps in-frame clones, though not all of them. This table holds roughly 67,000 clones, 90% to 95% found once. The sample consisted of CD4+ T cells from blood, taken less than 28 months after liver transplant. All receptors derive from a human patient who received a liver transplant. Some T cells may originate from the graft donor. CDR3s include the opening cysteine and the closing phenylalanine or tryptophan. D genes are given only for firm matches. Clone size is not always given. Where it is, it says once, few, many or a class for expanded clones.

D: TRBD1
V: TRBV27
J: TRBJ2-1
size: NA
DNA: TGTGCCAGCAGTTCCCTAATAGACAGGGAAAATGAGCAGTTCTTC
CDR3: CASSSLIDRENEQFF

D: TRBD2
V: TRBV19
J: TRBJ2-1
size: NA
DNA: TGTGCCAGTAGTCCTCAACTAGCGGGAGGGTACAATGAGCAGTTCTTC
CDR3: CASSPQLAGGYNEQFF

D: TRBD1
V: TRBV6-5
J: TRBJ2-7
size: NA
DNA: TGTGCCAGCAGCCAGACAGGGACCTACGAGCAGTACTTC
CDR3: CASSQTGTYEQYF

D: NA
V: TRBV5-4
J: TRBJ1-2
size: NA
DNA: TGTGCCAGCAGCGCGGACTATGGCTACACCTTC
CDR3: CASSADYGYTF

D: NA
V: TRBV5-1
J: TRBJ1-1
size: NA
DNA: TGCGCCAGCAGCTTGAGAAGGGGGGACACTGAAGCTTTCTTT
CDR3: CASSLRRGDTEAFF

D: NA
V: TRBV30
J: TRBJ1-2
size: NA
DNA: TGTGCCTGGAGTGTAATCAGCTATGGCTACACCTTC
CDR3: CAWSVISYGYTF

D: NA
V: TRBV12-5
J: TRBJ1-1
size: NA
DNA: TGTGCTAGTGGTTTGGCACAAGGGACTGAAGCTTTCTTT
CDR3: CASGLAQGTEAFF

D: NA
V: TRBV7-8
J: TRBJ2-7
size: NA
DNA: TGTGCCAGCAGCTTAGGACAGGTCTCCTACGAGCAGTACTTC
CDR3: CASSLGQVSYEQYF

D: NA
V: TRBV4-2
J: TRBJ1-2
size: NA
DNA: TGTGCCAGCAGCCAAGACGCCCGGTCTAACTATGGCTACACCTTC
CDR3: CASSQDARSNYGYTF

D: NA
V: TRBV28
J: TRBJ1-1
size: NA
DNA: TGTGCCAGCATGCGGTTTTCGGACACTGAAGCTTTCTTT
CDR3: CASMRFSDTEAFF

D: NA
V: TRBV28
J: TRBJ1-3
size: NA
DNA: TGTGCCAGCAGGCAACAGGGAGGTTCGGGAAACACCATATATTTT
CDR3: CASRQQGGSGNTIYF

D: TRBD2
V: TRBV7-2
J: TRBJ2-3
size: NA
DNA: TGTGCCAGCAGCTTAGACAGCGGGAGGGGCACAGATACGCAGTATTTT
CDR3: CASSLDSGRGTDTQYF

D: TRBD1
V: TRBV2
J: TRBJ1-4
size: NA
DNA: TGTGCCAGCAGTGAAGGAGGGACAGGGTATGAAAAACTGTTTTTT
CDR3: CASSEGGTGYEKLFF

D: NA
V: TRBV12-5
J: TRBJ2-3
size: NA
DNA: TGTGCTAGTGGTTCATCAGGGGGGGATACGCAGTATTTT
CDR3: CASGSSGGDTQYF

D: NA
V: TRBV7-9
J: TRBJ2-2
size: NA
DNA: TGTGCCAGCAGCTTAGCGGGGCCGGACACCGGGGAGCTGTTTTTT
CDR3: CASSLAGPDTGELFF

D: NA
V: TRBV2
J: TRBJ2-3
size: NA
DNA: TGTGCCACCCGGGCCCGAGGGTTATATATTTCAGATACGCAGTATTTT
CDR3: CATRARGLYISDTQYF

D: NA
V: TRBV9
J: TRBJ2-5
size: NA
DNA: TGTGCCAGCAGCGTAGCTACGGGACGGCGGGAGACCCAGTACTTC
CDR3: CASSVATGRRETQYF

D: NA
V: TRBV6-6
J: TRBJ1-4
size: NA
DNA: TGTGCCAGCACCAAAATCACAGGGAGACCAGAAAAACTGTTTTTT
CDR3: CASTKITGRPEKLFF

D: TRBD1
V: TRBV5-1
J: TRBJ2-3
size: few
DNA: TGCGCCAGCAGGTACGGGACAGGGAGCACAGATACGCAGTATTTT
CDR3: CASRYGTGSTDTQYF

D: TRBD1
V: TRBV28
J: TRBJ1-2
size: NA
DNA: TGTGCCAGCAGATTACAGGGGGCGAGGGATGGCTACACCTTC
CDR3: CASRLQGARDGYTF

D: NA
V: TRBV11-2
J: TRBJ1-4
size: NA
DNA: TGTGCCAGCAGCTTAGGTCAGGGGAATGAAAAACTGTTTTTT
CDR3: CASSLGQGNEKLFF

D: NA
V: TRBV30
J: TRBJ1-2
size: once
DNA: TGTGCCTGGAGTGTAAGCGGTCTACATGGCTACACCTTC
CDR3: CAWSVSGLHGYTF

D: NA
V: TRBV5-6
J: TRBJ2-3
size: once
DNA: TGTGCCAGCAGCCCCACGGTGGGACATGGGCAGTATTTT
CDR3: CASSPTVGHGQYF

D: NA
V: TRBV11-3
J: TRBJ2-1
size: NA
DNA: TGTGCCAGCAGCTCATTCGAAGGCGGCCGCTCCTACAATGAGCAGTTCTTC
CDR3: CASSSFEGGRSYNEQFF

D: NA
V: TRBV6-1
J: TRBJ1-2
size: NA
DNA: TGTGCCAGCAGGCCGACAGGCTCTAACTATGGCTACACCTTC
CDR3: CASRPTGSNYGYTF

D: TRBD2
V: TRBV5-1
J: TRBJ2-2
size: NA
DNA: TGCGCCAGCAGCTTGGCCGCGGGAGAGCCCAGGGAGCTGTTTTTT
CDR3: CASSLAAGEPRELFF

D: TRBD2
V: TRBV4-1
J: TRBJ2-1
size: NA
DNA: TGCGCCAGCAGCCAGGAGCCCGGGACTAGCTTGTACAATGAGCAGTTCTTC
CDR3: CASSQEPGTSLYNEQFF